These 13 T cell receptor beta chains originate from one sample sequenced in a study of control samples from healthy donors and cancer patients. Measured with immunoSEQ multiplex PCR; TCRdb has only the in-frame clones, and not every one. The repertoire consists of about 100,000 clones, with over 85% occurring once and the leading ten covering about 3%. The specimen was blood. These receptors all come from a human donor in good health. The donor label of this sample is uncertain.

In DNA form, the CDR3 reads TGTGCCACCAGTGCGCGGGACACGAACTATGGCTACACCTTC. This codes for CATSARDTNYGYTF. The genes are TRBV24-1 and TRBJ1-2; D might be TRBD1 (6 bases). Germline-derived CDR1 and CDR2 are KGHDR and SFDVKD. The CDR3 loop spans 14 amino acids. The germline V and J ends were trimmed by 5 bases and 2 bases, with 11 bases remaining between them.

The J gene is TRBJ2-2, the V gene TRBV24-1; D might be TRBD1 or TRBD2, each matching 5 bases. There are 15 residues in the CDR3. V lost 4 bases and J 3 bases, leaving 11 bases between the germline ends. Per the germline V gene, CDR1 is KGHDR and CDR2 is SFDVKD. The CDR3 reads CATSESGTYTGELFF. DNA for the CDR3: TGTGCCACCAGTGAATCCGGGACCTACACCGGGGAGCTGTTTTTT.

The rearrangement uses TRBV19 and TRBJ2-2; a weak D match, TRBD2 (5 bases). CDR1 and CDR2 (germline): LNHDA, SQIVND (reference sequence). CDR3 length equals 14 residues. Trimming shortened V by 5 bases and J by 6 bases, and 13 bases separated the two germline ends. The CDR3 DNA reads as TGTGCCAGTAGTTCCAAAGAGGGATCCGGGGAGCTGTTTTTT. It specifies CASSSKEGSGELFF.

V is TRBV7-3 and J is TRBJ2-1; D unclear. The CDR3 covers 15 residues. Trimming shortened V by 0 bases and J by 6 bases, and 12 bases separated the two germline ends. Germline V gene sequence: CDR1 SGHTA, CDR2 FQGTGA. DNA of the CDR3: TGTGCCAGCAGCTTAACAGGGTCCCTCGCCAATGAGCAGTTCTTC. Protein product: CASSLTGSLANEQFF.

The CDR3 sequence: CASSTDRPNTEAFF. CDR3 nucleotide sequence: TGTGCCAGCAGTACTGACAGGCCCAACACTGAAGCTTTCTTT. The chain has TRBV6-6 and TRBJ1-1, with D tentatively TRBD1 (6 bases). The CDR3 sequence is 14 residues long. V lost 5 bases and J 2 bases, leaving 12 bases between the germline ends. CDR1 is MNHNY and CDR2 is SVGAGI in the germline V gene (reference sequence).

V usage is TRBV6-5 and J usage is TRBJ1-1; D gene uncertain. This CDR3 comprises 13 residues. Per germline, CDR1 MNHEY and CDR2 SVGAGI. V was clipped by 2 bases and J by 1 base, with 5 bases between them. As DNA, the CDR3 is TGTGCCAGCAGTTACCTCGGGAACACTGAAGCTTTCTTT. This encodes CASSYLGNTEAFF.

The V and J genes are TRBV20-1 and TRBJ2-5; D is uncertain. The CDR3 consists of 10 residues. Deletions cut 0 bases from V and 5 bases from J, with 1 base between. Germline V lookup: CDR1 DFQATT, CDR2 SNEGSKA (reference sequence). The CDR3 here is CSAREETQYF. CDR3 bases: TGCAGTGCTAGAGAGGAGACCCAGTACTTC.

The chain joins TRBV14 to TRBJ1-2; D perhaps matches TRBD1 (5 bases). CDR1 SGHDN and CDR2 FVKESK come from the germline V gene. The CDR3 has 15 residues. Trimming left V 1 base short and J 0 bases short, with 9 bases between. The CDR3 spells CASSQGGSANYGYTF. CDR3 in DNA: TGTGCCAGCAGCCAAGGGGGGTCAGCTAACTATGGCTACACCTTC.

V gene TRBV21-1 combines with J gene TRBJ1-1. TRBV21-1 is a known pseudogene. The CDR3 is 19 amino acids. CDR3 sequence (DNA): TGTGCCAGCAGCAAAGGTCGGGGTTGGTGGGGTCTGTGGGGCACTGAAGCTTTCTTT. It is translated as CASSKGRGWWGLWGTEAFF.

The V and J genes are TRBV5-1 and TRBJ2-3, with TRBD1 matching over 10 bases. The junction had 9 bases not matched to a gene; V was cut back by 4 bases and J by 4 bases. The length of the CDR3 is 16 residues. Germline assignment: CDR1 SGHRS and CDR2 YFSETQ. The CDR3: CASSPDRGLISDTQYF. DNA for the CDR3: TGCGCCAGCAGCCCGGACAGGGGGTTAATTTCAGATACGCAGTATTTT.

V usage is TRBV7-9 and J usage is TRBJ1-5; 12 bases agree with TRBD1. V trimming: 5 bases; J trimming: 0 bases; junction bases outside the gene matches: 5. The CDR3 consists of 17 residues. Germline-derived CDR1 and CDR2 are SEHNR and FQNEAQ (reference sequence). The CDR3 DNA reads as TGTGCCAGCAGCACTGGGACAGGGGGCCTTAGCAATCAGCCCCAGCATTTT. It codes for CASSTGTGGLSNQPQHF.

The chain joins TRBV10-2 to TRBJ1-1, with no clear D. This CDR3 spans 13 amino acids. The germline V gene encodes CDR1 WSHSY and CDR2 SAAADI. V gave up 2 bases and J gave up 5 bases, with 9 bases separating them. The CDR3 here is CASSEGSLTEAFF. CDR3 nucleotide sequence: TGCGCCAGCAGTGAGGGGAGTCTAACTGAAGCTTTCTTT.

V usage is TRBV29-1 and J usage is TRBJ1-1; no reliable D call. Trimming stripped 0 bases from V and 6 bases from J, with 8 bases between. Germline V gene sequence: CDR1 SQVTM, CDR2 ANQGSEA. The CDR3 runs 12 residues. This chain's CDR3 is CSVEDPRPEAFF. DNA for the CDR3: TGCAGCGTTGAAGATCCGCGGCCTGAAGCTTTCTTT.